Below, one T cell receptor beta chain is given with its context. This record comes from a study of CD8 T cells in Susac syndrome. It was with random hexamers that roughly 0.45 to 1 ug RNA was reverse transcribed. TCRdb re-called the immunoSEQ multiplex PCR reads with MiXCR, one entry per CDR3 protein. In the table there are about 100,000 distinct CDR3 sequences, 95% of which are singletons. As judged by recently defined diagnostic criteria, patients with Susac syndrome had definite or probable disease. The V gene's germline CDR1 is LNHDA and CDR2 SQIVND (reference sequence). This CDR3 region has 14 residues. V was trimmed by 8 bases and J by 3 bases, leaving 13 bases between them.

The TCR sequence derives from a human donor with Susac syndrome. Source material: CD8+ T cells from PBMCs. This chain links TRBV19 with TRBJ2-2; D may be TRBD2 (6 bases). The CDR3 loop is CASRESDYTGELFF. The CDR3 coding sequence is TGTGCCAGTCGGGAGTCCGACTACACCGGGGAGCTGTTTTTT.